This T cell receptor beta chain was profiled in a study of radiotherapy plus CTLA-4 blockade in lung cancer. Overall study: Of the patients, 15% to 20% showed objective responses and around 29% attained disease control. Study outcomes and limitations: In blood, tumor-derived TCR clones expanded after radiotherapy plus ipilimumab.

CDR3 length: 15 amino acids. CDR1 is SGDLS and CDR2 is YYNGEE in the germline V gene. Trimming took 0 bases from V and 1 from J, leaving 9 bases between them. About this clone itself: Its antigen is undetermined.

Sequencing used immunoSEQ multiplex PCR; TCRdb keeps in-frame clones, though not all of them. The table lists 80,000 or so clones, approximately 80% of them singletons. The receptor was derived from a human donor with non-small cell lung cancer who had stable disease on radiotherapy plus ipilimumab. The chain recombines TRBV9 with TRBJ2-3, with D possibly being TRBD2 (5 bases). This specimen consisted of peripheral blood, obtained from a patient treated with radiotherapy plus ipilimumab. CDR3 sequence: CASSVAGSGTDTQYF. Here the CDR3 DNA reads TGTGCCAGCAGCGTAGCTGGGAGCGGCACAGATACGCAGTATTTT.